These 29 T cell receptor beta chains were sequenced from one sample in a study of shared clonotypes between healthy human individuals (dated by TCRdb to about 2020). The library was made by the immunoSEQ multiplex PCR assay. The table was pulled from immuneACCESS by TCRdb, which kept in-frame rearrangements only. Such tables lose some clones; where checked, under half of the loss comes from unresolved V genes, and the rest has no known cause. For this sample there are about 1.9 million clones; 93% appear just once. Of the sample, roughly 1.7% is held by the ten largest clones. For the CD8 naive samples, CD45RO-negative cells were positively selected for CCR7, yielding a CD45RA+CCR7+ population from which TemRA cells were excluded. Sample: naive CD8+ T cells from PBMCs. The sample's cell subset or site label, in plain terms: CD45RA+CCR7+. The receptors were sampled from a man in his late teens or twenties in good health. Some clones in this sample may be carry-over from other donors' samples.

The J gene is TRBJ1-2, the V gene TRBV27; D not certain. CDR1 is MNHEY, CDR2 SMNVEV, per germline (reference sequence). Trimming left V 0 bases short and J 1 base short, with 9 bases between. This CDR3 contains 15 residues. This chain's CDR3 is CASSLSRVGNYGYTF. Written as DNA, the CDR3 is TGTGCCAGCAGTTTATCCCGGGTTGGTAACTATGGCTACACCTTC.

The rearrangement links TRBV7-9 to TRBJ1-2; D ambiguous. The CDR3 is made up of 13 amino acids. Germline V gene sequence: CDR1 SEHNR, CDR2 FQNEAQ (reference sequence). The germline V and J ends were trimmed by 5 bases and 8 bases, with 15 bases remaining between them. This CDR3 is CASSQQSLEGYTF. Written as DNA, the CDR3 is TGTGCCAGCAGCCAACAGAGCCTGGAGGGCTACACCTTC. The entire variable domain, with the rest obtained from reference TRBV7-9 and TRBJ1-2, is as follows: DTGVSQNPRHKITKRGQNVTFRCDPISEHNRLYWYRQTLGQGPEFLTYFQNEAQLEKSRLLSDRFSAERPKGSFSTLEIQRTEQGDSAMYLCASSQQSLEGYTFGSGTRLTVV.

As regards this clone: The sample carries other DNA sequences with the same CDR3. The chain combines TRBV28 with TRBJ2-3; TRBD2 matches 9 bases. Trimming cost V 2 bases and J 6 bases; bases outside gene matches: 6. The CDR3 covers 15 residues. CDR1 and CDR2 from the germline V gene are MDHEN and SYDVKM. CDR3 bases: TGTGCCAGCAGTTTAGCGGGAGGGCCTCCTGATACGCAGTATTTT. It yields the protein CASSLAGGPPDTQYF. Full variable domain (rest looked up from reference TRBV28 and TRBJ2-3): DVKVTQSSRYLVKRTGEKVFLECVQDMDHENMFWYRQDPGLGLRLIYFSYDVKMKEKGDIPEGYSVSREKKERFSLILESASTNQTSMYLCASSLAGGPPDTQYFGPGTRLTVL.

J is TRBJ2-3 and V is TRBV4-3, with TRBD2 matching 7 bases. V gave up 1 base and J gave up 2 bases; unmatched junction bases: 9. The CDR3 consists of 17 residues. Germline values: CDR1 LGHNA, CDR2 YSLEER. CDR3 nucleotide sequence: TGCGCCAGCAGCCAAGGGGGCCCCAGCGGGGACACAGATACGCAGTATTTT. Its translation is CASSQGGPSGDTDTQYF.

This clone was observed once. The chain has TRBV27 and TRBJ1-1; D unclear. The CDR3 is 12 residues long. With 7 bases removed from V and 1 base from J, the gap between germline ends came to 7 bases. Germline V CDR1 and CDR2: MNHEY, SMNVEV (reference sequence). CDR3 sequence reads: CASKEGNTEAFF. The DNA for the CDR3 is TGTGCCAGCAAAGAAGGGAACACTGAAGCTTTCTTT.

The chain recombines TRBV5-1 with TRBJ2-7; TRBD1 might be the D (6 bases). The V gene's germline CDR1 is SGHRS and CDR2 YFSETQ. Trimming removed 4 bases from V and 1 base from J, with 15 bases in between. The CDR3 is 15 amino acids. CDR3 residues: CASSLTGQRSYEQYF. The CDR3 bases are TGCGCCAGCAGCCTTACCGGACAGCGTTCCTACGAGCAGTACTTC.

On this clone itself: Other DNA sequences of this sample code for an identical CDR3. The rearrangement links TRBV9 to TRBJ2-2; weak D call: TRBD1 (5 bases). This CDR3 spans 12 amino acids. V was shortened by 4 bases and J by 6 bases, with 7 bases between the two germline ends. Germline values: CDR1 SGDLS, CDR2 YYNGEE. The CDR3 DNA is TGTGCCAGCAGCTTAGGGGCCGGGGAGCTGTTTTTT. This translates into CASSLGAGELFF.

The V gene is TRBV27, the J gene TRBJ2-1; a possible D gene is TRBD2 (6 bases). Deletions cut 3 bases from V and 2 bases from J, with 8 bases between. This CDR3 is 14 amino acids long. Germline CDR1 MNHEY, CDR2 SMNVEV (reference sequence). The CDR3 coding sequence is TGTGCCAGCAGTTTGGAGGGGCCCTACAATGAGCAGTTCTTC. Amino acids: CASSLEGPYNEQFF.

This chain joins TRBV19 and TRBJ2-6; D is possibly TRBD1 or TRBD2 (5 bases each). Trimming shortened V by 7 bases and J by 0 bases, and 16 bases separated the two germline ends. The CDR3 has 17 amino acids. In germline, CDR1 is LNHDA, CDR2 SQIVND (reference sequence). CDR3 amino acids: CASKRGGGYSGANVLTF. For the CDR3, the DNA is TGTGCCAGTAAGAGGGGTGGGGGATACTCTGGGGCCAACGTCCTGACTTTC.

The chain carries TRBV15 and TRBJ2-3; 9 positions agree with TRBD2. With V trimmed by 2 bases and J by 6 bases, 21 bases remained unmatched. CDR3 length equals 20 residues. The germline V gene encodes CDR1 LNHNV and CDR2 YYDKDF (reference sequence). The CDR3 spells CATSRTRDILSGSTPDTQYF. The DNA for the CDR3 is TGTGCCACCAGCAGAACCCGGGACATTCTTAGCGGGAGTACCCCCGATACGCAGTATTTT.

The chain employs TRBV27 and TRBJ2-7; TRBD1 agrees at 9 bases. The CDR3 contains 18 residues. CDR1 is MNHEY, CDR2 SMNVEV, per germline (reference sequence). Trimming removed 4 bases from V and 1 base from J; junction bases left unmatched: 14. For the CDR3, the DNA is TGTGCCAGCAGTTCCAGATCAATCCCGGGACAGGGTTCCTACGAGCAGTACTTC. It yields the protein CASSSRSIPGQGSYEQYF.

The chain recombines TRBV11-2 with TRBJ1-1; no definite D call. V was pared by 0 bases and J by 8 bases, with 7 bases between. Germline loops: CDR1 SGHAT, CDR2 FQNNGV. The CDR3 extends over 12 amino acids. CDR3 protein: CASSLDPREAFF. CDR3 sequence (DNA): TGTGCCAGCAGCTTAGATCCCAGGGAAGCTTTCTTT.

This rearrangement joins TRBV14 to TRBJ2-2; 8 bases fit TRBD2. The CDR3 totals 17 residues. Per the germline V gene, CDR1 is SGHDN and CDR2 is FVKESK. After removal of 0 bases from V and 5 bases from J, the junction contained 8 bases not matched to a gene. This chain's CDR3 is CASSQDRRREATGELFF. CDR3 nucleotide sequence: TGTGCCAGCAGCCAAGATAGGCGGCGGGAGGCGACCGGGGAGCTGTTTTTT. Full variable domain (rest looked up from reference TRBV14 and TRBJ2-2): EAGVTQFPSHSVIEKGQTVTLRCDPISGHDNLYWYRRVMGKEIKFLLHFVKESKQDESGMPNNRFLAERTGGTYSTLKVQPAELEDSGVYFCASSQDRRREATGELFFGEGSRLTVL.

The CDR3 region is CASSQTGALYEQYF. The CDR3 bases are TGTGCCAGCAGCCAAACAGGAGCCTTGTACGAGCAGTACTTC. The V gene is TRBV7-9, the J gene TRBJ2-7; weak D call: TRBD1 (5 bases). CDR3 length: 14 residues. The ends were cut back, 5 bases at V and 4 bases at J, with 15 bases in the middle. Germline-derived CDR1 and CDR2 are SEHNR and FQNEAQ (reference sequence). Looking up the rest from reference TRBV7-9 and TRBJ2-7 gives the full variable domain: DTGVSQNPRHKITKRGQNVTFRCDPISEHNRLYWYRQTLGQGPEFLTYFQNEAQLEKSRLLSDRFSAERPKGSFSTLEIQRTEQGDSAMYLCASSQTGALYEQYFGPGTRLTVT.

The rearrangement joins TRBV5-6 to TRBJ2-5; D may be TRBD1 or TRBD2 (5 bases each). The CDR3 spans 16 residues. From germline, CDR1 is SGHDT and CDR2 YYEEEE. Trimming shortened V by 1 base and J by 2 bases, and 15 bases separated the two germline ends. This CDR3 reads CASSLPATWGQETQYF. The DNA for the CDR3 is TGTGCCAGCAGCTTGCCGGCAACGTGGGGGCAAGAGACCCAGTACTTC.

The count of this clone is one. The CDR3 protein is CSARDRVGYTF. CDR3 DNA: TGCAGCGCCCGGGACAGGGTTGGCTACACCTTC. The chain employs TRBV29-1 and TRBJ1-2, with 9 bases aligning to TRBD1. This CDR3 is built from 11 residues. Germline loops: CDR1 SQVTM, CDR2 ANQGSEA. V lost 7 bases to trimming and J lost 7 bases; unmatched junction nucleotides: 4.

This chain connects TRBV19 to TRBJ2-1; D unresolved. The CDR3 runs 12 residues. The germline V gene encodes CDR1 LNHDA and CDR2 SQIVND (reference sequence). Trimming stripped 8 bases from V and 10 bases from J, with 15 bases between. The CDR3 nucleotides read TGTGCCAGTGTAAGTGTTGTGGGAGAGCAGTTCTTC. This encodes CASVSVVGEQFF.

This rearrangement joins TRBV4-1 to TRBJ2-7; possible D gene TRBD1, 6 bases. Germline V gives CDR1 MGHRA, CDR2 YSYEKL. The germline V and J ends were trimmed by 4 bases and 5 bases, with 18 bases remaining between them. CDR3 length: 15 residues. Here the CDR3 reads CASSPRAGERHEQYF. In nucleotides, the CDR3 is TGCGCCAGCAGCCCCCGGGCAGGGGAAAGGCACGAGCAGTACTTC.

The rearrangement joins TRBV7-8 to TRBJ2-3; no reliable D call. The germline V gene encodes CDR1 SGHVS and CDR2 FQNEAQ. This CDR3 is 16 amino acids long. Trimming shortened V by 2 bases and J by 4 bases, and 16 bases separated the two germline ends. The CDR3 is CASSLTLLGRADTQYF. The CDR3 DNA follows: TGTGCCAGCAGCTTAACACTTTTGGGCCGCGCAGATACGCAGTATTTT.

This rearrangement joins TRBV9 to TRBJ1-4, with 8 bases matching TRBD1. Germline V gene lookup returns CDR1 SGDLS and CDR2 YYNGEE. The CDR3 runs to 16 residues. The V and J ends lost 3 bases and 4 bases, in that order; junction bases with no gene match: 8. CDR3 bases: TGTGCCAGCAGCGAGGACGGGACAGGCCTTAATGAAAAACTGTTTTTT. It specifies CASSEDGTGLNEKLFF.

V usage is TRBV4-1 and J usage is TRBJ1-5; D not resolved. The CDR3 runs to 15 residues. Germline-derived CDR1 and CDR2 are MGHRA and YSYEKL. V shed 3 bases and J shed 5 bases, with 14 bases lying between them. This CDR3 reads CASSHALGFDQPQHF. The CDR3 bases are TGCGCCAGCAGCCATGCACTAGGTTTCGATCAGCCCCAGCATTTT.

DNA for the CDR3: TGTGCCATCAGTGAGTTCGGAGGGGCCTCCTACGAGCAGTACTTC. Protein product: CAISEFGGASYEQYF. The chain links TRBV10-3 to TRBJ2-7; tentative D call: TRBD2 (6 bases). V was cut by 1 base and J by 0 bases, with 10 bases left in between. This CDR3 comprises 15 residues. Germline CDR1 is ENHRY and CDR2 is SYGVKD.

The chain combines TRBV9 with TRBJ2-3; D remains ambiguous. The CDR3 has 14 residues. Germline assignment: CDR1 SGDLS and CDR2 YYNGEE. The V end lost 0 bases, the J end lost 2 bases, and 7 bases lay between the germline ends. As DNA, the CDR3 is TGTGCCAGCAGCGTAGTGTACTACACAGATACGCAGTATTTT. This sequence encodes CASSVVYYTDTQYF.

The chain is built from TRBV4-1 and TRBJ2-1; D remains unclear. The CDR3 extends over 11 amino acids. Germline V gene data show CDR1 as MGHRA and CDR2 as YSYEKL. The V end lost 1 base, the J end lost 10 bases, and 5 bases lay between the germline ends. The CDR3 here is CASSQVGEQFF. CDR3 bases: TGCGCCAGCAGCCAAGTTGGGGAGCAGTTCTTC.

For the CDR3, the DNA is TGTGCCAGCAGCTTAGTGACAGGCGGGTCTATTAGCTATGGCTACACCTTC. Its protein product is CASSLVTGGSISYGYTF. The chain employs TRBV7-8 and TRBJ1-2; D perhaps matches TRBD1 (6 bases). The CDR3 consists of 17 residues. The germline V and J ends were trimmed by 1 base and 4 bases, with 19 bases remaining between them. The V gene's germline CDR1 is SGHVS and CDR2 FQNEAQ.

The gene calls are TRBV6-6 and TRBJ2-1, with D maybe TRBD2 (5 bases). The V gene's germline CDR1 is MNHNY and CDR2 SVGAGI (reference sequence). V lost 4 bases, J lost 10 bases, and 8 bases lay in between. This CDR3 comprises 11 residues. This CDR3 reads CASSWGVEQFF. The CDR3 coding sequence is TGTGCCAGCAGTTGGGGAGTCGAGCAGTTCTTC.

The genes are TRBV5-5 and TRBJ2-7; tentative D call: TRBD2 (6 bases). Germline V lookup: CDR1 SGHKS, CDR2 YYEKEE (reference sequence). V lost 0 bases, J lost 2 bases, and 12 bases lay in between. The CDR3 covers 15 residues. CDR3 residues: CASSLGAGRTYEQYF. The CDR3 nucleotides are TGTGCCAGCAGCTTGGGCGCGGGACGGACCTACGAGCAGTACTTC.

This chain connects TRBV7-9 to TRBJ1-2; maybe TRBD1 (5 bases). The germline CDR1 and CDR2 sequences are SEHNR and FQNEAQ (reference sequence). V gave up 4 bases and J gave up 4 bases, with 13 bases separating them. The CDR3 has 14 residues. DNA for the CDR3: TGTGCCAGCAGCTCGGGGGACTGGGGCTATGGCTACACCTTC. Translated, it gives CASSSGDWGYGYTF.

As concerns this clone: Distinct nucleotide sequences in the sample also encode this CDR3. The chain is built from TRBV9 and TRBJ1-1; the D is unclear. CDR1 SGDLS and CDR2 YYNGEE come from the germline V gene. Trimming took 0 bases from V and 5 from J, leaving 8 bases between them. This CDR3 is 13 amino acids long. Here the CDR3 reads CASSVGSGTEAFF. The DNA for the CDR3 is TGTGCCAGCAGCGTAGGGTCGGGAACTGAAGCTTTCTTT.